The next 5 T cell receptor beta chains were all read from a single sample in a study of blood T cell repertoires in COVID-19. Only in-frame clones appear in the TCRdb table, and some are missing; sequencing was by immunoSEQ multiplex PCR. The data show roughly 270,000 clones, 88% seen once. Sequenced input: peripheral blood. All receptors derive from a man younger than 35 with active or convalescent COVID-19.

This rearrangement joins TRBV21-1 to TRBJ2-7; TRBD1 reflects the table's D call only, with no check against the DNA. TRBV21-1 constitutes a pseudogene. The CDR3 sequence is 14 residues long. CDR3 bases: TGTGCCAGCAGCAAAGGACAGGGGTGCTACGAGCAGTACTTC. Its protein is CASSKGQGCYEQYF.

The V call is TRBV10-1, the J call TRBJ2-3, with 13 positions matching TRBD2. The CDR3 is 16 residues long. Germline trimming cut 6 bases from V and 1 base from J; bases unmatched to any gene: 4. Germline V gene sequence: CDR1 WNHNN, CDR2 SYGVQD (reference sequence). CDR3 DNA sequence: TGCGCCAGCAGCCCCGGGACTAGCGGGGGCACAGATACGCAGTATTTT. Protein sequence: CASSPGTSGGTDTQYF.

J is TRBJ2-2 and V is TRBV9; 7 bases are shared with TRBD2. CDR1 and CDR2 (germline): SGDLS, YYNGEE. V trimming: 4 bases; J trimming: 7 bases; junction bases outside the gene matches: 10. This CDR3 comprises 15 residues. CDR3 amino acids: CASSFGGSSLGELFF. In nucleotides, the CDR3 is TGTGCCAGCAGCTTTGGCGGGAGTTCCCTCGGGGAGCTGTTTTTT.

The chain couples TRBV4-1 to TRBJ2-7; perhaps TRBD2 as D (7 bases). The germline gives CDR1 MGHRA, CDR2 YSYEKL. The CDR3 loop spans 14 amino acids. The V end lost 4 bases, the J end lost 7 bases, and 17 bases lay between the germline ends. CDR3: CASSPAGAVGEQYF. The CDR3 bases are TGCGCCAGCAGCCCGGCGGGGGCCGTGGGAGAGCAGTACTTC.

This sequence joins TRBV7-8 and TRBJ2-3, with 7 bases identical to TRBD2. The CDR3 totals 16 residues. Germline V lookup: CDR1 SGHVS, CDR2 FQNEAQ. The trim removed 5 bases at V and 0 bases at J, leaving 8 bases unmatched. DNA of the CDR3: TGTGCCAGCAGCCCCCTGTGGCGGGGGAGCACAGATACGCAGTATTTT. It codes for CASSPLWRGSTDTQYF.